This TCR beta chain came from a study of blood T cell repertoires in COVID-19. At the level of the study: Samples came from the United States, Italy and Spain, spanning acute and convalescent COVID-19. In each case, the material was cDNA or gDNA derived from T cells, B-cell-depleted T cells, or PBMCs.

Looked up from germline, CDR1 is SNHLY and CDR2 is FYNNEI. V was shortened by 7 bases and J by 5 bases, with 16 bases between the two germline ends. This CDR3 is 14 amino acids long. Authors' data handling: Reference gene primer amplification gave estimated nucleated cell counts. The method was immunoSEQ multiplex PCR; TCRdb's version includes in-frame clones alone and lacks a portion of them. Clone size and the V and J calls come from that table; the DNA yielded D and trimming. The repertoire holds about 210,000 clones, with roughly four fifths as singletons. The genes are TRBV2 and TRBJ2-3, with TRBD2 as a possible D gene (5 bases). Sequenced: peripheral blood. The TCR sequence derives from a woman aged 45-65 years with active or convalescent COVID-19. CDR3 DNA sequence: TGTGCCAGCACACGACTACTCGAAGTAGATACGCAGTATTTT. Its protein is CASTRLLEVDTQYF.